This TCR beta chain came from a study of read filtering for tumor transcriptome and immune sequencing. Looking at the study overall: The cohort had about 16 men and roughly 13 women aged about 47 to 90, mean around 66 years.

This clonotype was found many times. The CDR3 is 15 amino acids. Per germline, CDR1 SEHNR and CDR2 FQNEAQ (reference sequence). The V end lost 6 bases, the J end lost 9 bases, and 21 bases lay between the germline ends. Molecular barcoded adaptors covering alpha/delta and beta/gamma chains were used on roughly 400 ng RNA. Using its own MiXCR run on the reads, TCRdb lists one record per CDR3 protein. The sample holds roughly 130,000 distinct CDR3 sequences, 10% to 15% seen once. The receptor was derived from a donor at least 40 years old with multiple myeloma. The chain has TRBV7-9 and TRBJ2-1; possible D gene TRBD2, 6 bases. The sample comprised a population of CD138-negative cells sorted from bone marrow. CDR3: CASRSGTGVGGEQFF. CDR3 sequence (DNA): TGTGCCAGCAGGTCCGGGACTGGGGTGGGAGGTGAGCAGTTCTTC.